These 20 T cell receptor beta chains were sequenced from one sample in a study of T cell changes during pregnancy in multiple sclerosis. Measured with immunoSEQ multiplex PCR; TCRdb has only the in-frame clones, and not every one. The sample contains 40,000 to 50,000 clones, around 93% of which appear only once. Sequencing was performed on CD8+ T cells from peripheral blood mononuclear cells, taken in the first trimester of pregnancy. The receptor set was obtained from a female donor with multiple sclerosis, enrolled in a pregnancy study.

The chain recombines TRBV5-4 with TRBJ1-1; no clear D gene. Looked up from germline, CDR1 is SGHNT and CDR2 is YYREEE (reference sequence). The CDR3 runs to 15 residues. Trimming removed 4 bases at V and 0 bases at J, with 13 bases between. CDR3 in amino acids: CASSQRGSMNTEAFF. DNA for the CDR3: TGTGCCAGCAGCCAAAGAGGATCCATGAACACTGAAGCTTTCTTT.

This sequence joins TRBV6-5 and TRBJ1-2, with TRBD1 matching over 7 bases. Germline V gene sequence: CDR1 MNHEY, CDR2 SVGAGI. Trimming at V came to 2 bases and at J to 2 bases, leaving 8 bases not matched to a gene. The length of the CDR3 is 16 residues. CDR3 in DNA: TGTGCCAGCAGTTACCCGGCAGGGGGAGGCAACTATGGCTACACCTTC. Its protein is CASSYPAGGGNYGYTF.

The CDR3 DNA reads TGTGCCAGCAGCTCCCCAGGGAACGAGCAGTACTTC. This translates into CASSSPGNEQYF. The chain carries TRBV7-9 and TRBJ2-7; maybe TRBD1 (5 bases). The CDR3 sequence is 12 residues long. Germline values: CDR1 SEHNR, CDR2 FQNEAQ (reference sequence). V gave up 4 bases and J gave up 5 bases, with 9 bases separating them. The full variable domain, rest sourced from reference TRBV7-9 and TRBJ2-7, is DTGVSQNPRHKITKRGQNVTFRCDPISEHNRLYWYRQTLGQGPEFLTYFQNEAQLEKSRLLSDRFSAERPKGSFSTLEIQRTEQGDSAMYLCASSSPGNEQYFGPGTRLTVT.

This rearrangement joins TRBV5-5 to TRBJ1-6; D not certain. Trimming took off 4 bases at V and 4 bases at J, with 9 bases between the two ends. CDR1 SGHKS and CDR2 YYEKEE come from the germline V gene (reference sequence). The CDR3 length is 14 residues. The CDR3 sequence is CASSLEIYNSPLHF. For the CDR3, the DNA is TGTGCCAGCAGCCTCGAGATTTATAATTCACCCCTCCACTTT.

CDR3 nucleotide sequence: TGTGCCAGCAGTTTACCCCTATCGGGGGGAGGAGATACGCAGTATTTT. Translated, it gives CASSLPLSGGGDTQYF. This chain links TRBV28 with TRBJ2-3; 7 nucleotides match TRBD2. The junction had 10 bases not matched to a gene; V was cut back by 2 bases and J by 5 bases. The CDR3 runs 16 residues. In germline, CDR1 is MDHEN, CDR2 SYDVKM. Based on the CDR3 plus reference TRBV28 and TRBJ2-3, the full variable domain is DVKVTQSSRYLVKRTGEKVFLECVQDMDHENMFWYRQDPGLGLRLIYFSYDVKMKEKGDIPEGYSVSREKKERFSLILESASTNQTSMYLCASSLPLSGGGDTQYFGPGTRLTVL.

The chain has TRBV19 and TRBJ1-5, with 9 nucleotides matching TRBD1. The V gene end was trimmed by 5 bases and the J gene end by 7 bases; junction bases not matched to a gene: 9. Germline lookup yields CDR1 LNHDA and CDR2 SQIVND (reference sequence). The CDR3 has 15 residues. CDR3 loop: CASSPDRGSWQPQHF. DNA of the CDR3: TGTGCCAGTAGTCCCGACAGGGGGTCTTGGCAGCCCCAGCATTTT.

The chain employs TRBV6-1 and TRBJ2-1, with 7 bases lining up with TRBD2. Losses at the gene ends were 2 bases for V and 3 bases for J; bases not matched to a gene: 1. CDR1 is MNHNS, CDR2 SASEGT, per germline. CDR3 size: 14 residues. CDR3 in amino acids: CASSERGDYNEQFF. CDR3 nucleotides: TGTGCCAGCAGTGAACGGGGGGACTACAATGAGCAGTTCTTC.

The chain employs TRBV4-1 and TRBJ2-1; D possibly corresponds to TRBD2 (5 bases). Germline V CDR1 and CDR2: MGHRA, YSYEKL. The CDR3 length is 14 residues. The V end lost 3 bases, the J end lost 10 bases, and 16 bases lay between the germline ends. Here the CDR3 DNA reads TGCGCCAGCAGCCACCAAATGCCCACGGGGGAGCAGTTCTTC. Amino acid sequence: CASSHQMPTGEQFF.

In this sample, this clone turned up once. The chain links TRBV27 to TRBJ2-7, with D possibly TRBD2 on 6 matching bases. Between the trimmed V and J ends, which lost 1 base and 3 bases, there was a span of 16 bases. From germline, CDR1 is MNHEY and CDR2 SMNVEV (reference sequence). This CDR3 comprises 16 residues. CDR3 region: CASSLWFGGLGYEQYF. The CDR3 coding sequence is TGTGCCAGCAGTTTATGGTTCGGGGGACTTGGCTACGAGCAGTACTTC.

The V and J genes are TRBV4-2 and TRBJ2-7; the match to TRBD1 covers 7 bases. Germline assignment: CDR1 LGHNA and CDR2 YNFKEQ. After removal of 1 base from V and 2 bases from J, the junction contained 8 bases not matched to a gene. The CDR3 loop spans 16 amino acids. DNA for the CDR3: TGTGCCAGCAGCCAAGGTTTACGGGACAGAACCTACGAGCAGTACTTC. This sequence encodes CASSQGLRDRTYEQYF.

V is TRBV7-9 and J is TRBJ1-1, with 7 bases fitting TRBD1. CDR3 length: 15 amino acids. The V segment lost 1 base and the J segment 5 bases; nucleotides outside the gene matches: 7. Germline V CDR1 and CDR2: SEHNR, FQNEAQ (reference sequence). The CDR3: CASSLGQGQETEAFF. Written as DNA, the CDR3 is TGTGCCAGCAGCTTAGGACAGGGCCAGGAGACTGAAGCTTTCTTT. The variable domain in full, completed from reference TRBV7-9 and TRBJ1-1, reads DTGVSQNPRHKITKRGQNVTFRCDPISEHNRLYWYRQTLGQGPEFLTYFQNEAQLEKSRLLSDRFSAERPKGSFSTLEIQRTEQGDSAMYLCASSLGQGQETEAFFGQGTRLTVV.

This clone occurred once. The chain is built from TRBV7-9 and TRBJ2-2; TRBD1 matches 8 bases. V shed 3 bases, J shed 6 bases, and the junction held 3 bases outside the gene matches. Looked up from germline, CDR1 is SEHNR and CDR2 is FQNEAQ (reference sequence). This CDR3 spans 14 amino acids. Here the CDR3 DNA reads TGTGCCAGCAGCTTGGACAGGGTTGCCGGGGAGCTGTTTTTT. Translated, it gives CASSLDRVAGELFF.

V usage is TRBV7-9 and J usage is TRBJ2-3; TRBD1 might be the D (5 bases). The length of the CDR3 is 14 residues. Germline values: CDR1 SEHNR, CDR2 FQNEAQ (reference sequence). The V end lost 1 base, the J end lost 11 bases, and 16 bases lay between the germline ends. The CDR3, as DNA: TGTGCCAGCAGCTTAGAAGGGGCCGCATTCGGGCAGTATTTT. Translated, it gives CASSLEGAAFGQYF.

The CDR3 loop reads CASSARGEPWVETQYF. CDR3 DNA: TGTGCCAGCAGCGCCCGCGGGGAACCTTGGGTCGAGACCCAGTACTTC. This chain connects TRBV9 to TRBJ2-5, with a tentative D call TRBD2 (6 bases). Germline V gene sequence: CDR1 SGDLS, CDR2 YYNGEE. With 3 bases removed from V and 5 bases from J, the gap between germline ends came to 20 bases. There are 16 residues in the CDR3.

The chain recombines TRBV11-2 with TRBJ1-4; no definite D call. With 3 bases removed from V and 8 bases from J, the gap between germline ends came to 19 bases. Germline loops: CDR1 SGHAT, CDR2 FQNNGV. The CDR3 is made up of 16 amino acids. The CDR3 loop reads CASSFGPEAFSEKLFF. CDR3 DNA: TGTGCCAGCAGCTTTGGGCCAGAAGCTTTCTCCGAAAAACTGTTTTTT.

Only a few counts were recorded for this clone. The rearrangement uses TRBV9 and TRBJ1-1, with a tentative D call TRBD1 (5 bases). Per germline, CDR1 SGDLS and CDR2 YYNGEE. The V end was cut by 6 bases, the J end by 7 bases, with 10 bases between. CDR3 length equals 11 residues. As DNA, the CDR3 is TGTGCCAGCATGGGGGGAGGTGAAGCTTTCTTT. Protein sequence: CASMGGGEAFF.

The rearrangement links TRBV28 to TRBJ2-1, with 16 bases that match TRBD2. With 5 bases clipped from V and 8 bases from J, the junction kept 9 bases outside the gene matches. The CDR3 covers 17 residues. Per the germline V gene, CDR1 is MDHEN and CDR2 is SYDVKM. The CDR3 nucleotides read TGTGCCAGCAGTCAGGGGACTAGCGGGAGGGCCGAACATGAGCAGTTCTTC. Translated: CASSQGTSGRAEHEQFF.

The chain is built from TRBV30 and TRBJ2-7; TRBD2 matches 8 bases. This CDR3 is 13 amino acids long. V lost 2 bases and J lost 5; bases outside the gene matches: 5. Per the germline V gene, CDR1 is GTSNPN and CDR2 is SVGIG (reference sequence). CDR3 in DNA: TGTGCCTGGAGTTTCCGGGAGGGTAACGAGCAGTACTTC. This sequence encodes CAWSFREGNEQYF.

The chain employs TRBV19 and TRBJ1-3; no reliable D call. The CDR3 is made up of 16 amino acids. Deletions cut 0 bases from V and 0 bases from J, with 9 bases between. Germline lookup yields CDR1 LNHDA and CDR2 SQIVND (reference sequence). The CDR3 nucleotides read TGTGCCAGTAGTATAGACGACATTGACTCTGGAAACACCATATATTTT. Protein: CASSIDDIDSGNTIYF.

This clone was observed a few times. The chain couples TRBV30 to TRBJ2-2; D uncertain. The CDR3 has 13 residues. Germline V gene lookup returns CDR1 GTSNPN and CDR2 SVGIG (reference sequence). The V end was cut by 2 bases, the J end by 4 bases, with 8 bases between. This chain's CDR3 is CAWSYSGTGELFF. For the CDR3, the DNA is TGTGCCTGGAGTTATTCGGGCACCGGGGAGCTGTTTTTT. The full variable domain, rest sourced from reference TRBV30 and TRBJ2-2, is SQTIHQWPATLVQPVGSPLSLECTVEGTSNPNLYWYRQAAGRGLQLLFYSVGIGQISSEVPQNLSASRPQDRQFILSSKKLLLSDSGFYLCAWSYSGTGELFFGEGSRLTVL.